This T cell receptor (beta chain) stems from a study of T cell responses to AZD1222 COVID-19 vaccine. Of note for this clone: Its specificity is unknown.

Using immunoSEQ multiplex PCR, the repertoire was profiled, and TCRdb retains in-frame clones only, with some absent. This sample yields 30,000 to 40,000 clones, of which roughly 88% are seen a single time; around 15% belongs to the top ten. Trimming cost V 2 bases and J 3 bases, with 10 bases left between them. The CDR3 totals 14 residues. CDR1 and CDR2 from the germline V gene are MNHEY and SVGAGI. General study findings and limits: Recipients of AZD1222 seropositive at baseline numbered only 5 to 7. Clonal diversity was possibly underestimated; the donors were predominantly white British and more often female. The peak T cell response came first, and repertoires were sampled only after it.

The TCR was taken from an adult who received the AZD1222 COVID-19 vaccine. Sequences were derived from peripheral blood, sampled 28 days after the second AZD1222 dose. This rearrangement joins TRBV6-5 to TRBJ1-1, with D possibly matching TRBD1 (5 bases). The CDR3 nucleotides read TGTGCCAGCAGTTACAGGGAGGGGTACACTGAAGCTTTCTTT. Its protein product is CASSYREGYTEAFF.